Listed here are 12 T cell receptor beta chains from one sample, sequenced in a study of Ad26.COV2.S vaccination and SARS-CoV-2 variants. Treatment here: over 15 received Ad26.COV2.S at low or high dose, single or two shots; roughly five received placebo; per-sample allocation not given. Samples were taken on day 63 after the first vaccine or placebo injection. The assay was immunoSEQ multiplex PCR, and TCRdb's table has in-frame clones only and misses some. The table records some 250,000 clones, roughly 90% of them present only once. The sample was peripheral blood, taken in a trial of Ad26.COV2.S vaccine versus placebo. These receptors were taken from a person between 18 and 60 years old who received the Ad26.COV2.S COVID-19 vaccine or a placebo.

The chain recombines TRBV15 with TRBJ1-4; 7 bases are shared with TRBD1. The ends lost 7 bases at V and 7 bases at J; junction bases unmatched: 12. CDR1 and CDR2 from the germline V gene are LNHNV and YYDKDF (reference sequence). The CDR3 has 15 residues. For the CDR3, the DNA is TGTGCCACCACCCGAGCGAGGGGGCTGGTTGAAAAACTGTTTTTT. Protein: CATTRARGLVEKLFF.

On this clone: Other DNA sequences from this sample encode an identical CDR3 as well. This chain links TRBV19 with TRBJ2-3; unclear D gene. The V end was cut by 1 base, the J end by 7 bases, with 3 bases between. Germline-derived CDR1 and CDR2 are LNHDA and SQIVND (reference sequence). The CDR3 extends over 11 amino acids. The CDR3, as DNA: TGTGCCAGTAGTATAGGAAATACGCAGTATTTT. Its protein is CASSIGNTQYF.

The chain couples TRBV28 to TRBJ2-2; 8 nucleotides match TRBD2. The germline V gene has CDR1 MDHEN and CDR2 SYDVKM. CDR3 length: 16 amino acids. The J segment lost 1 base and the V segment lost 6 bases, leaving 7 bases of the junction unmatched. CDR3 nucleotide sequence: TGTGCCAGCAGCCTGAGCGGGGGCTTGAACACCGGGGAGCTGTTTTTT. It specifies CASSLSGGLNTGELFF.

The rearrangement links TRBV19 to TRBJ2-2; D is unresolved. Germline CDR1 LNHDA, CDR2 SQIVND (reference sequence). V was shortened by 3 bases and J by 5 bases, with 7 bases between the two germline ends. The CDR3 consists of 13 residues. The CDR3 region is CASSIVRTGELFF. In DNA, the CDR3 is TGTGCCAGTAGTATCGTTAGGACCGGGGAGCTGTTTTTT.

The V gene is TRBV4-3, the J gene TRBJ2-1; 10 positions match TRBD1. Germline CDR1 LGHNA, CDR2 YSLEER. V shed 0 bases, J shed 4 bases, and the junction held 3 bases outside the gene matches. The CDR3 has 16 residues. In nucleotides, the CDR3 is TGCGCCAGCAGCCAAGATCGGACAGGGGGTTACAATGAGCAGTTCTTC. This gives the protein CASSQDRTGGYNEQFF.

The chain has TRBV7-8 and TRBJ2-1; 10 bases map to TRBD2. Trimming at V came to 3 bases and at J to 5 bases, leaving 10 bases not matched to a gene. The CDR3 runs 17 residues. Germline CDR1 is SGHVS and CDR2 is FQNEAQ. CDR3 loop: CASSFGALAGLNNEQFF. CDR3 bases: TGTGCCAGCAGCTTCGGGGCACTAGCGGGGCTAAACAATGAGCAGTTCTTC.

The chain combines TRBV7-3 with TRBJ2-3, with unresolved D. CDR1 is SGHTA and CDR2 is FQGTGA in the germline V gene. Trimming took off 5 bases at V and 4 bases at J, with 7 bases between the two ends. This CDR3 is 12 amino acids long. The CDR3 loop reads CASSQQSDTQYF. The CDR3 DNA sequence: TGTGCCAGCAGCCAACAGTCAGATACGCAGTATTTT.

The chain uses TRBV6-2 or TRBV6-3 and TRBJ2-3; perhaps TRBD2 as D (5 bases). Trimming removed 4 bases at V and 11 bases at J, with 13 bases between. This CDR3 has 12 amino acids. Germline values: CDR1 MNHEY, CDR2 SVGEGT. The CDR3 DNA sequence: TGTGCCAGCAGTTCCCCCGGACGGGAGCAGTATTTT. Its translation: CASSSPGREQYF.

The J gene is TRBJ1-5, the V gene TRBV28; possibly TRBD1 for D (5 bases). Germline CDR1 is MDHEN and CDR2 is SYDVKM. The CDR3 is 14 amino acids. V gave up 7 bases and J gave up 7 bases, with 17 bases separating them. The CDR3 nucleotides read TGTGCCAGCACCCTGGGAGGGGACGGGCAGCCCCAGCATTTT. This encodes CASTLGGDGQPQHF.

This clone was counted once. This chain uses TRBV5-5 with TRBJ1-3; D remains unclear. Germline V gene sequence: CDR1 SGHKS, CDR2 YYEKEE (reference sequence). This CDR3 spans 15 amino acids. V was shortened by 2 bases and J by 7 bases, with 16 bases between the two germline ends. The CDR3 reads CASSLRSIAGNTIYF. The CDR3 nucleotides are TGTGCCAGCAGCTTACGGTCAATCGCGGGGAACACCATATATTTT.

The chain carries TRBV4-3 and TRBJ2-3; maybe TRBD1 (5 bases). Germline-derived CDR1 and CDR2 are LGHNA and YSLEER. V lost 0 bases and J 0 bases, leaving 10 bases between the germline ends. The CDR3 totals 16 residues. The DNA for the CDR3 is TGCGCCAGCAGCCAAGATGTAACAGGAAGCACAGATACGCAGTATTTT. Residues: CASSQDVTGSTDTQYF.

V gene TRBV3-1 (or the pseudogene TRBV3-2) combines with J gene TRBJ1-6, with D possibly matching TRBD1 (5 bases). V was pared by 0 bases and J by 9 bases, with 12 bases between. CDR1 is LGHDT, CDR2 YNNKEL, per germline (reference sequence). The CDR3 is 15 amino acids. Written as DNA, the CDR3 is TGTGCCAGCAGCCAAGATATGAGACAGTCTTCACCCCTCCACTTT. Protein: CASSQDMRQSSPLHF.